A selection of T cell receptor beta chains follows, all from one sample in a study of molecular identifiers for immune sequencing clone quantification. MiXCR, applied by TCRdb to the PCR reads, yields one record per CDR3 protein. This sample has around 460,000 distinct CDR3 sequences; about a fifth occur once, and the top ten carry about 0.84%. The sequencing sample was made of naive CD8+ T cells from blood, with Jurkat cell RNA spiked in. The receptor set was obtained from a human donor in good health. Some libraries in this study had Jurkat cell RNA spiked in. Both conserved end residues are part of each CDR3. Each record gives: J gene, V gene, CDR3 length, CDR3 protein.

TRBJ1-2,TRBV29-1,15,CSVEASSLMSYGYTF
TRBJ2-1,TRBV12-3/TRBV12-4,15,CASRLSPAGGPGGLF
TRBJ2-7,TRBV20-1,21,CSARSLGGAYEGGLAAYEQYF
TRBJ2-3,TRBV2,16,CASSESVGQGTDTQYF
TRBJ2-7,TRBV6-2/TRBV6-3,13,CASSLGHSYEQYF
TRBJ2-7,TRBV28,13,CASSLSDAYEQYF
TRBJ1-5,TRBV12-3/TRBV12-4,15,CASRDGTGGEQPQHF
TRBJ2-2,TRBV24-1,13,CAIQGSNTGELFF
TRBJ2-3,TRBV27,14,CASSFSDSTDTQYF
TRBJ2-7,TRBV4-2,13,CASSQGNTYEQYF
TRBJ2-1,TRBV24-1,15,CATSERTGSYNEQFF
TRBJ2-3,TRBV7-2,18,CASSLGTGAYLRKDTQYF
TRBJ2-3,TRBV7-6,17,CASSSVLGTGGTDTQYF
TRBJ1-3,TRBV7-9,15,CASSLLYFTGNTIYF
TRBJ2-7,TRBV27,14,CASSYSGLLSEQYF
TRBJ2-3,TRBV5-5,15,CASSLARTGPDTQYF
TRBJ1-4,TRBV4-3,14,CASSQENFNEKLFF
TRBJ2-3,TRBV27,17,CASRPLNAGDYTDTQYF
TRBJ2-1,TRBV7-2,14,CASSRPGLEDCQFF
TRBJ2-5,TRBV27,17,CASSSLYSGISQETQYF
TRBJ2-1,TRBV25-1,12,CASSEGTLGQFF
TRBJ2-7,TRBV20-1,16,CSARVASDKLVYEQYF
TRBJ2-3,TRBV5-4,16,CASSYGWEPSTDTQYF
TRBJ2-7,TRBV28,11,CASSQTAEQYF
TRBJ2-2,TRBV30,15,CAWSVPGTNTGELFF
TRBJ1-4,TRBV4-3,13,CASSQDSAGKLFF
TRBJ2-1,TRBV7-2,16,CASSLEPSGGTNEQFF
TRBJ2-1,TRBV4-3,17,CASSQERGTRGRNEQFF
TRBJ2-7,TRBV30,13,CAWSLTGPYEQYF
TRBJ2-1,TRBV19,16,CARELAGGPSYNEQFF
TRBJ2-2,TRBV6-5,15,CASSYWAGTTGELFF
TRBJ2-4,TRBV4-1,16,CASSQGTGLAKNIQYF
TRBJ2-5,TRBV20-1,14,CSAGTSGSGETQYF
TRBJ2-2,TRBV7-8,17,CASSPELDRGILGELFF
TRBJ2-7,TRBV11-2,13,CASSLDWQVEQYF
TRBJ1-4,TRBV4-3,16,CASSPLQGPTNEKLFF